Listed below are T cell receptor beta chains from one sample, sequenced in a study of blood T cell repertoires in COVID-19. Sequencing was performed with immunoSEQ multiplex PCR; in TCRdb, only in-frame clones are kept and a portion is missing. The data show about 120,000 clones, with 80% to 90% seen just once and 25% to 35% held by the top ten. The sample comprised peripheral blood. The receptors were sampled from a man in his 70s with active or convalescent COVID-19. CDR3s include the opening cysteine and the closing phenylalanine or tryptophan. D genes are given only for firm matches. Clone size, where shown, is once, few, many, or a class for clones that have expanded.

clone_size: NA
j_call: TRBJ2-3
d_call: NA
v_call: TRBV7-9
cdr3_aa: CASSLKERAPDTQYF
cdr3_nt: TGTGCCAGCAGCTTAAAGGAGCGGGCGCCAGATACGCAGTATTTT

clone_size: NA
j_call: TRBJ2-2
d_call: TRBD2
v_call: TRBV28
cdr3_aa: CASSLPPLAGNTGELFF
cdr3_nt: TGTGCCAGCAGTTTACCCCCCTTAGCGGGAAACACCGGGGAGCTGTTTTTT

clone_size: NA
j_call: TRBJ2-7
d_call: NA
v_call: TRBV6-2/TRBV6-3
cdr3_aa: CASNPDSGAYEQYF
cdr3_nt: TGTGCCAGCAACCCGGACTCAGGCGCCTACGAGCAGTACTTC

clone_size: NA
j_call: TRBJ1-2
d_call: NA
v_call: TRBV24-1
cdr3_aa: CATSDATDGYTF
cdr3_nt: TGTGCCACCAGTGATGCGACAGATGGCTACACCTTC

clone_size: NA
j_call: TRBJ2-7
d_call: TRBD1
v_call: TRBV6-5
cdr3_aa: CASTRQGDHEQYF
cdr3_nt: TGTGCCAGCACCCGACAGGGGGACCACGAGCAGTACTTC

clone_size: NA
j_call: TRBJ2-1
d_call: TRBD2
v_call: TRBV20-1
cdr3_aa: CSASSLAGATYEQFF
cdr3_nt: TGCAGTGCTAGTTCTCTAGCGGGAGCGACTTATGAGCAGTTCTTC

clone_size: few
j_call: TRBJ2-3
d_call: TRBD2
v_call: TRBV7-3
cdr3_aa: CASRDTSGTQYF
cdr3_nt: TGTGCCAGCAGGGACACTAGCGGAACGCAGTATTTT

clone_size: NA
j_call: TRBJ2-2
d_call: TRBD2
v_call: TRBV14
cdr3_aa: CASSHAGGYTGELFF
cdr3_nt: TGTGCCAGCAGCCACGCGGGAGGCTACACCGGGGAGCTGTTTTTT

clone_size: NA
j_call: TRBJ2-3
d_call: TRBD2
v_call: TRBV5-8
cdr3_aa: CASTLVGSGTRSSKDTQYF
cdr3_nt: TGTGCCAGCACCCTTGTTGGTAGCGGGACCCGTTCGTCCAAAGATACGCAGTATTTT

clone_size: NA
j_call: TRBJ2-7
d_call: NA
v_call: TRBV28
cdr3_aa: CASSGPRGQTYEQYF
cdr3_nt: TGTGCCAGCAGTGGCCCCCGTGGGCAAACCTACGAGCAGTACTTC

clone_size: NA
j_call: TRBJ2-7
d_call: NA
v_call: TRBV18
cdr3_aa: CASSPSSTYEQYF
cdr3_nt: TGTGCCAGCTCACCTTCATCCACCTACGAGCAGTACTTC

clone_size: NA
j_call: TRBJ1-2
d_call: NA
v_call: TRBV28
cdr3_aa: CASSFWPGGGASNYGYTF
cdr3_nt: TGTGCCAGCAGTTTCTGGCCTGGGGGGGGCGCGTCTAACTATGGCTACACCTTC

clone_size: NA
j_call: TRBJ1-4
d_call: NA
v_call: TRBV21-1
cdr3_aa: CASLMQGTNEKLFF
cdr3_nt: TGTGCCAGCCTCATGCAGGGGACTAATGAAAAACTGTTTTTT

clone_size: NA
j_call: TRBJ1-4
d_call: NA
v_call: TRBV15
cdr3_aa: CATSKYPSESEKLFF
cdr3_nt: TGTGCCACCAGCAAGTACCCATCGGAGTCTGAAAAACTGTTTTTT

clone_size: NA
j_call: TRBJ2-3
d_call: NA
v_call: TRBV7-3
cdr3_aa: CASSLTPGTDTQYF
cdr3_nt: TGTGCCAGCAGCTTAACGCCGGGGACAGATACGCAGTATTTT

clone_size: NA
j_call: TRBJ2-5
d_call: NA
v_call: TRBV2
cdr3_aa: CASSDGRFQETQYF
cdr3_nt: TGTGCCAGCAGTGACGGCAGGTTCCAAGAGACCCAGTACTTC

clone_size: NA
j_call: TRBJ1-1
d_call: NA
v_call: TRBV10-3
cdr3_aa: CATAEDTEAFF
cdr3_nt: TGTGCCACCGCAGAAGACACTGAAGCTTTCTTT

clone_size: NA
j_call: TRBJ2-7
d_call: NA
v_call: TRBV6-5
cdr3_aa: CASTVQQGTDYEQYF
cdr3_nt: TGTGCCAGCACAGTCCAACAGGGAACTGACTACGAGCAGTACTTC

clone_size: NA
j_call: TRBJ2-2
d_call: NA
v_call: TRBV5-1
cdr3_aa: CASSLQQVDTGELFF
cdr3_nt: TGCGCCAGCAGCTTGCAACAGGTTGACACCGGGGAGCTGTTTTTT

clone_size: NA
j_call: TRBJ2-1
d_call: TRBD2
v_call: TRBV7-8
cdr3_aa: CASSLGPQTSGYNEQFF
cdr3_nt: TGTGCCAGCAGCTTAGGCCCTCAGACTAGCGGGTACAATGAGCAGTTCTTC

clone_size: NA
j_call: TRBJ2-7
d_call: NA
v_call: TRBV5-1
cdr3_aa: CASSFQGTPYEQYF
cdr3_nt: TGCGCCAGCAGCTTCCAGGGTACCCCCTACGAGCAGTACTTC

clone_size: NA
j_call: TRBJ1-5
d_call: NA
v_call: TRBV28
cdr3_aa: CASSLEGPNQPQHF
cdr3_nt: TGTGCCAGCAGTTTAGAGGGCCCCAATCAGCCCCAGCATTTT

clone_size: NA
j_call: TRBJ1-1
d_call: NA
v_call: TRBV6-1
cdr3_aa: CASSEGGTGQANGFF
cdr3_nt: TGTGCCAGCAGTGAAGGGGGGACGGGACAAGCCAACGGTTTCTTT

clone_size: once
j_call: TRBJ1-1
d_call: TRBD1
v_call: TRBV19
cdr3_aa: CASLSDRDAEAFF
cdr3_nt: TGTGCCAGTTTATCGGACAGGGACGCTGAAGCTTTCTTT

clone_size: NA
j_call: TRBJ2-3
d_call: NA
v_call: TRBV5-1
cdr3_aa: CASSLRGSRGSTDTQYF
cdr3_nt: TGCGCCAGCAGCCTTCGTGGGTCTAGGGGGAGCACAGATACGCAGTATTTT

clone_size: NA
j_call: TRBJ2-7
d_call: NA
v_call: TRBV6-5
cdr3_aa: CASSYDSSASYEQYF
cdr3_nt: TGTGCCAGCAGTTACGACAGCTCAGCCTCCTACGAGCAGTACTTC

clone_size: once
j_call: TRBJ1-2
d_call: TRBD1
v_call: TRBV14
cdr3_aa: CASSHGQGAYGYTF
cdr3_nt: TGTGCCAGCAGCCATGGACAGGGGGCGTATGGCTACACCTTC

clone_size: NA
j_call: TRBJ2-6
d_call: TRBD2
v_call: TRBV28
cdr3_aa: CASIAWTSGRASGANVLTF
cdr3_nt: TGTGCCAGCATCGCATGGACTAGCGGGAGGGCTTCTGGGGCCAACGTCCTGACTTTC

clone_size: NA
j_call: TRBJ1-2
d_call: TRBD1
v_call: TRBV7-9
cdr3_aa: CASTLQGASGYTF
cdr3_nt: TGTGCCAGCACTCTACAGGGGGCGAGTGGCTACACCTTC

clone_size: NA
j_call: TRBJ1-3
d_call: NA
v_call: TRBV11-2
cdr3_aa: CASSLGRLINSGNTIYF
cdr3_nt: TGTGCCAGCAGCCTGGGGAGGCTCATTAACTCTGGAAACACCATATATTTT

clone_size: NA
j_call: TRBJ1-5
d_call: NA
v_call: TRBV10-1
cdr3_aa: CASSDGGRRNQPQHF
cdr3_nt: TGCGCCAGCAGTGATGGCGGCAGAAGAAATCAGCCCCAGCATTTT

clone_size: NA
j_call: TRBJ2-1
d_call: NA
v_call: TRBV19
cdr3_aa: CASSTGRETMEQFF
cdr3_nt: TGTGCCAGTAGTACAGGCCGGGAGACAATGGAGCAGTTCTTC

clone_size: NA
j_call: TRBJ2-1
d_call: TRBD2
v_call: TRBV9
cdr3_aa: CASSVASGRGSEQFF
cdr3_nt: TGTGCCAGCAGCGTAGCCAGCGGGAGGGGTAGTGAGCAGTTCTTC

clone_size: NA
j_call: TRBJ1-2
d_call: NA
v_call: TRBV25-1
cdr3_aa: CASSERRYGYTF
cdr3_nt: TGTGCCAGCAGTGAAAGGAGATATGGCTACACCTTC

clone_size: NA
j_call: TRBJ2-5
d_call: NA
v_call: TRBV5-1
cdr3_aa: CASSLGEARETQYF
cdr3_nt: TGCGCCAGCAGCTTAGGCGAGGCTAGGGAGACCCAGTACTTC

clone_size: once
j_call: TRBJ2-1
d_call: NA
v_call: TRBV3-1/TRBV3-2
cdr3_aa: CASSQSFGEQFF
cdr3_nt: TGTGCCAGCAGCCAAAGTTTCGGTGAGCAGTTCTTC

clone_size: once
j_call: TRBJ1-5
d_call: NA
v_call: TRBV2
cdr3_aa: CASNGGQGSNQPQHF
cdr3_nt: TGTGCCAGCAATGGAGGCCAGGGGAGCAATCAGCCCCAGCATTTT

clone_size: NA
j_call: TRBJ2-1
d_call: TRBD2
v_call: TRBV20-1
cdr3_aa: CSALIAGGEFF
cdr3_nt: TGCAGTGCTCTTATAGCGGGTGGCGAGTTCTTC

clone_size: NA
j_call: TRBJ2-7
d_call: NA
v_call: TRBV9
cdr3_aa: CASGRQSGPPDF
cdr3_nt: TGTGCCAGCGGGCGACAGTCAGGCCCACCGGACTTC

clone_size: NA
j_call: TRBJ1-4
d_call: TRBD1
v_call: TRBV7-9
cdr3_aa: CASSHDRGSNEKLFF
cdr3_nt: TGTGCCAGCAGCCACGACAGGGGTAGTAATGAAAAACTGTTTTTT

clone_size: NA
j_call: TRBJ1-4
d_call: NA
v_call: TRBV6-5
cdr3_aa: CASQRGSREKLFF
cdr3_nt: TGTGCCAGCCAAAGGGGGAGTCGGGAAAAACTGTTTTTT

clone_size: NA
j_call: TRBJ2-7
d_call: NA
v_call: TRBV9
cdr3_aa: CASSVEDRAYEQYF
cdr3_nt: TGTGCCAGCAGCGTAGAGGACAGAGCCTACGAGCAGTACTTC

clone_size: once
j_call: TRBJ1-1
d_call: TRBD1
v_call: TRBV15
cdr3_aa: CATSRDRQGADTEAFF
cdr3_nt: TGTGCCACCAGCAGAGACCGACAGGGGGCGGACACTGAAGCTTTCTTT